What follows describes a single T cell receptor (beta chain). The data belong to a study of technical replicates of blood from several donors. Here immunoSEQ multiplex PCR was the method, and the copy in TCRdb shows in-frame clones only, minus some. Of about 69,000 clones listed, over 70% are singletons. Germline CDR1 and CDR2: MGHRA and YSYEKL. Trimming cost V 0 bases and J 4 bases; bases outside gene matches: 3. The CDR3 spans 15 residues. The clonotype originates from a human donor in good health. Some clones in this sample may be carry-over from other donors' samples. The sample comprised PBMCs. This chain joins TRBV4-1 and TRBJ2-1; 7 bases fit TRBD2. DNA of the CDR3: TGCGCCAGCAGCCAAGAGCTAGCGGTTTACAATGAGCAGTTCTTC. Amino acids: CASSQELAVYNEQFF.